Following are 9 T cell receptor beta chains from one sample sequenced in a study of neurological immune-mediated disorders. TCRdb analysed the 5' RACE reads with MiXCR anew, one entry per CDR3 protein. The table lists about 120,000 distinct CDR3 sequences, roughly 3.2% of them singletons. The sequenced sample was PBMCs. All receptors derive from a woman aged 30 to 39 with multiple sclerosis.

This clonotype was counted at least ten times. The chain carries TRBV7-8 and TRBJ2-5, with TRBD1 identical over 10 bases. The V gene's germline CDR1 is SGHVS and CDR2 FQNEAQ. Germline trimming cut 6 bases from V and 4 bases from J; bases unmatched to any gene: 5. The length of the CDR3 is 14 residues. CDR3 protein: CASSSRDRGETQYF. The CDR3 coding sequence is TGTGCCAGCAGTAGCCGGGACAGGGGAGAGACCCAGTACTTC.

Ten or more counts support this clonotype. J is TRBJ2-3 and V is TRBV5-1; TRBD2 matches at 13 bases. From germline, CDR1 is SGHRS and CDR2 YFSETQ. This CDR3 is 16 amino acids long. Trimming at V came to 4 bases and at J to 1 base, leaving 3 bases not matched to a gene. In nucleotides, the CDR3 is TGCGCCAGCAGCAAGGGGACTAGCGGGGGCACAGATACGCAGTATTTT. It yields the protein CASSKGTSGGTDTQYF.

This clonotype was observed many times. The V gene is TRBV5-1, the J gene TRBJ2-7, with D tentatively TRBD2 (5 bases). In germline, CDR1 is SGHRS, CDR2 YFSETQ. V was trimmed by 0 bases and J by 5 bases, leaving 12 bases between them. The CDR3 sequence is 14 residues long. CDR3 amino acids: CASSLAGGRNEQYF. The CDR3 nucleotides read TGCGCCAGCAGCTTGGCCGGAGGACGGAACGAGCAGTACTTC. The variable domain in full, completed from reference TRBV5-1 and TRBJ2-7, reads KAGVTQTPRYLIKTRGQQVTLSCSPISGHRSVSWYQQTPGQGLQFLFEYFSETQRNKGNFPGRFSGRQFSNSRSEMNVSTLELGDSALYLCASSLAGGRNEQYFGPGTRLTVT.

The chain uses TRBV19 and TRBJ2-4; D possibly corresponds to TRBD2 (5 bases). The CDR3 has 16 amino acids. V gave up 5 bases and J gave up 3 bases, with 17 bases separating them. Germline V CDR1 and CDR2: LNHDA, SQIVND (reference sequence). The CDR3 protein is CASSEWTAVGKNIQYF. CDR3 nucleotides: TGTGCCAGTAGTGAATGGACTGCGGTCGGCAAAAACATTCAGTACTTC. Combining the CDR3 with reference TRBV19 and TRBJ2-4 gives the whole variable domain DGGITQSPKYLFRKEGQNVTLSCEQNLNHDAMYWYRQDPGQGLRLIYYSQIVNDFQKGDIAEGYSVSREKKESFPLTVTSAQKNPTAFYLCASSEWTAVGKNIQYFGAGTRLSVL.

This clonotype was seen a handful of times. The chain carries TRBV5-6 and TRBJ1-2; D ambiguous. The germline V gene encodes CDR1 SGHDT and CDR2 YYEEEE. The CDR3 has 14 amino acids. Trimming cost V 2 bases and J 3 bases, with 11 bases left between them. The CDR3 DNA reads TGTGCCAGCAGCTTTCCTGAAGGATACTATGGCTACACCTTC. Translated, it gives CASSFPEGYYGYTF. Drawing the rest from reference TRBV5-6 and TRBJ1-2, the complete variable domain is DAGVTQSPTHLIKTRGQQVTLRCSPKSGHDTVSWYQQALGQGPQFIFQYYEEEERQRGNFPDRFSGHQFPNYSSELNVNALLLGDSALYLCASSFPEGYYGYTFGSGTRLTVV.

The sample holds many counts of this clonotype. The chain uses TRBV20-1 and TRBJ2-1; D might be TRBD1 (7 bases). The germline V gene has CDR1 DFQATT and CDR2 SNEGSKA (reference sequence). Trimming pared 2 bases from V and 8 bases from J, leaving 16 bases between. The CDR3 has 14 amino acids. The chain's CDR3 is CSARPVDRDYEQFF. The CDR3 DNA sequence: TGCAGTGCTAGACCCGTCGACAGGGACTATGAGCAGTTCTTC.

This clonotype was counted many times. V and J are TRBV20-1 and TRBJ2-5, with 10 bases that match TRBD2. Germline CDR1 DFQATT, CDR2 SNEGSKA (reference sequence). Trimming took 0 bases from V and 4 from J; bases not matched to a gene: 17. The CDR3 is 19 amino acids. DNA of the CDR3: TGCAGTGCTAGAGATCTAATCCCCCTAAGCGGGAGGGCCGGAGAGACCCAGTACTTC. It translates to CSARDLIPLSGRAGETQYF.

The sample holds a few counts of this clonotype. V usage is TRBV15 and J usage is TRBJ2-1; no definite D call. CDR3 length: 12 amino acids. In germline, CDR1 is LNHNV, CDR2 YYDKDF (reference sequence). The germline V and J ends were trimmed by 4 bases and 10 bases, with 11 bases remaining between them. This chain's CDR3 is CATSIFSEEQFF. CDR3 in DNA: TGTGCCACCAGCATTTTCAGTGAGGAGCAGTTCTTC.

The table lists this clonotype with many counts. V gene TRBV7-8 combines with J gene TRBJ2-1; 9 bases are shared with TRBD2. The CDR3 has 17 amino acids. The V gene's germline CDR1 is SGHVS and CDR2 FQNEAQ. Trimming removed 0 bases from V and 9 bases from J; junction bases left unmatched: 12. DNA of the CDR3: TGTGCCAGCAGCTTAGCCGGGGCGGGAGGGCCACTGGTTGAGCAGTTCTTC. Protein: CASSLAGAGGPLVEQFF.